The 12 T cell receptor beta chains below come from one sample, sequenced in a study of T cells in narcolepsy. The data were produced by immunoSEQ multiplex PCR, yet TCRdb's version contains in-frame clones alone and is incomplete. The sample gives some 25,000 clones, roughly 83% of which show up once; roughly 0.65% is in the top ten. The specimen sequenced was CD45RA- memory CD4+ T cells from PBMCs. Receptors were obtained from a human donor with narcolepsy.

This clone has just one count. This specimen includes other DNA sequences encoding the same CDR3. The chain links TRBV5-1 to TRBJ2-3; 7 bases agree with TRBD1. This CDR3 comprises 15 residues. Germline CDR1 and CDR2: SGHRS and YFSETQ. V lost 1 base, J lost 3 bases, and 5 bases stayed unmatched. For the CDR3, the DNA is TGCGCCAGCAGCTTGAGGGGGCTGGGGACAGATACGCAGTATTTT. Encoded protein: CASSLRGLGTDTQYF.

The gene calls are TRBV2 and TRBJ2-7; a weak D match, TRBD2 (5 bases). The CDR3 covers 12 residues. V was clipped by 4 bases and J by 6 bases, with 10 bases between them. Germline lookup yields CDR1 SNHLY and CDR2 FYNNEI. The CDR3 protein is CASSGPGVEQYF. CDR3 DNA sequence: TGTGCCAGCAGTGGGCCCGGGGTCGAGCAGTACTTC.

The chain is built from TRBV11-2 and TRBJ2-3; D gene unclear. This CDR3 has 14 residues. CDR1 is SGHAT and CDR2 is FQNNGV in the germline V gene. Trimming left V 1 base short and J 5 bases short, with 10 bases between. CDR3 residues: CASSLASTQDTQYF. The CDR3 DNA is TGTGCCAGCAGCTTAGCGTCCACACAAGATACGCAGTATTTT.

This sequence joins TRBV10-2 and TRBJ2-7; D could derive from TRBD1 or TRBD2 (5 bases each). CDR3 length: 15 residues. The V end was cut by 0 bases, the J end by 4 bases, with 13 bases between. In germline, CDR1 is WSHSY, CDR2 SAAADI. CDR3 amino acids: CASSESWAGTYEQYF. CDR3 coding DNA: TGCGCCAGCAGTGAGTCGTGGGCAGGGACGTACGAGCAGTACTTC.

CDR3 protein: CASSIGTVGDQPQHF. The CDR3 DNA reads TGTGCCAGTAGTATCGGAACAGTTGGGGATCAGCCCCAGCATTTT. The chain combines TRBV19 with TRBJ1-5; D gene uncertain. The CDR3 sequence is 15 residues long. Trimming left V 3 bases short and J 5 bases short, with 14 bases between. The germline gives CDR1 LNHDA, CDR2 SQIVND (reference sequence).

The gene calls are TRBV7-6 and TRBJ1-4; unclear D gene. Germline CDR1 reads SGHVS; CDR2 reads FNYEAQ. With 5 bases removed from V and 0 bases from J, the gap between germline ends came to 7 bases. The CDR3 is 14 amino acids. CDR3 loop: CASSQSATNEKLFF. CDR3 bases: TGTGCCAGCAGCCAATCTGCAACTAATGAAAAACTGTTTTTT.

V usage is TRBV30 and J usage is TRBJ2-7; D gene uncertain. CDR1 is GTSNPN, CDR2 SVGIG, per germline (reference sequence). Trimming took 2 bases from V and 4 from J, leaving 15 bases between them. The CDR3 length is 14 residues. CDR3 in DNA: TGTGCCTGGAGTAAAGGACGCCTTGGATACGAGCAGTACTTC. It yields the protein CAWSKGRLGYEQYF.

The chain couples TRBV5-6 to TRBJ2-5; the D is unclear. Germline V lookup: CDR1 SGHDT, CDR2 YYEEEE. V was pared by 1 base and J by 4 bases, with 8 bases between. The CDR3 is 13 residues long. CDR3 residues: CASSLTILETQYF. Here the CDR3 DNA reads TGTGCCAGCAGCTTGACAATCTTAGAGACCCAGTACTTC.

This rearrangement joins TRBV5-1 to TRBJ1-1, with D maybe TRBD1 (5 bases). CDR1 SGHRS and CDR2 YFSETQ come from the germline V gene. Trimming left V 0 bases short and J 11 bases short, with 17 bases between. The CDR3 consists of 14 residues. The CDR3 coding sequence is TGCGCCAGCAGCTTGGATGGAACGAGGGGAGAGGCTTTCTTT. The encoded protein is CASSLDGTRGEAFF.

The chain recombines TRBV15 with TRBJ1-2; D is possibly TRBD1 (5 bases). In germline, CDR1 is LNHNV, CDR2 YYDKDF (reference sequence). The CDR3 runs to 15 residues. Trimming shortened V by 1 base and J by 4 bases, and 13 bases separated the two germline ends. CDR3 DNA sequence: TGTGCCACCAGCAGAGGCTCCCAGGGCGCCTATGGCTACACCTTC. It is translated as CATSRGSQGAYGYTF. Based on the CDR3 plus reference TRBV15 and TRBJ1-2, the full variable domain is DAMVIQNPRYQVTQFGKPVTLSCSQTLNHNVMYWYQQKSSQAPKLLFHYYDKDFNNEADTPDNFQSRRPNTSFCFLDIRSPGLGDTAMYLCATSRGSQGAYGYTFGSGTRLTVV.

This chain links TRBV5-1 with TRBJ2-2; D not resolved. The CDR3 has 15 amino acids. Trimming stripped 5 bases from V and 0 bases from J, with 11 bases between. CDR1 is SGHRS and CDR2 is YFSETQ in the germline V gene. CDR3 in DNA: TGCGCCAGCAGATTTGTACAGACGAACACCGGGGAGCTGTTTTTT. The encoded protein is CASRFVQTNTGELFF. The full variable domain, in which reference TRBV5-1 and TRBJ2-2 provide the parts outside the CDR3, is KAGVTQTPRYLIKTRGQQVTLSCSPISGHRSVSWYQQTPGQGLQFLFEYFSETQRNKGNFPGRFSGRQFSNSRSEMNVSTLELGDSALYLCASRFVQTNTGELFFGEGSRLTVL.

The chain employs TRBV6-1 and TRBJ1-1; tentatively, D is TRBD1 (6 bases). Trimming stripped 6 bases from V and 4 bases from J, with 9 bases between. The germline V gene encodes CDR1 MNHNS and CDR2 SASEGT. The CDR3 spans 12 residues. The CDR3 spells CASSTGSTEAFF. The CDR3 nucleotides are TGTGCCAGCAGCACAGGGTCCACTGAAGCTTTCTTT.